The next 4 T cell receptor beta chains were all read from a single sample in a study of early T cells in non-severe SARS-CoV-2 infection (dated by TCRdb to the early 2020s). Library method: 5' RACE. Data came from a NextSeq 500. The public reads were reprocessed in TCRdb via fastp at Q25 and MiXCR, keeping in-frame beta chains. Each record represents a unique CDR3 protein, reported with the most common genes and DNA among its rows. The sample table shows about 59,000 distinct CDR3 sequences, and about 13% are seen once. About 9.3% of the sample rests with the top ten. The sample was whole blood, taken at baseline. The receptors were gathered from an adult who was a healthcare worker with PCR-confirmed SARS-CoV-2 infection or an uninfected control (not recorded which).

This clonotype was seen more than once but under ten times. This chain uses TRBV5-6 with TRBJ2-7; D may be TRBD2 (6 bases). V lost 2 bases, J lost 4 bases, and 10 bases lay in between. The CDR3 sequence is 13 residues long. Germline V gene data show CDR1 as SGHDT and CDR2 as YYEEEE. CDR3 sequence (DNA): TGTGCCAGCAGCTTCGGACGGGAGTACGAGCAGTACTTC. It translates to CASSFGREYEQYF.

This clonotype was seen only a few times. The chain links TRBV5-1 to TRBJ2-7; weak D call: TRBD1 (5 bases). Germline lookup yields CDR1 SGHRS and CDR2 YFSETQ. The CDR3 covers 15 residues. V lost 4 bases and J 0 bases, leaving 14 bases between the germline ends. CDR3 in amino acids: CASSAQVARSYEQYF. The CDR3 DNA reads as TGCGCCAGCAGCGCACAGGTCGCACGCTCCTACGAGCAGTACTTC.

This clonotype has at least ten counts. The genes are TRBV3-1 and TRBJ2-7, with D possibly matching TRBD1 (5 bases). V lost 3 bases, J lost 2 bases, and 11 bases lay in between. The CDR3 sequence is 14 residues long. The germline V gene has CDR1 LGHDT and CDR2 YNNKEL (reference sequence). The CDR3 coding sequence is TGTGCCAGCAGCCACAGGGTGGTTCCCTACGAGCAGTACTTC. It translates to CASSHRVVPYEQYF.

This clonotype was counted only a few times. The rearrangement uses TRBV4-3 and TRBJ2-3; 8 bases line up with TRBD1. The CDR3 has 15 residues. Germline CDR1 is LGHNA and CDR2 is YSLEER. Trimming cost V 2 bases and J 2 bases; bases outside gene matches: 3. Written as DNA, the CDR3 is TGCGCCAGCAGCCAAACGGGACAGGACACAGATACGCAGTATTTT. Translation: CASSQTGQDTDTQYF.